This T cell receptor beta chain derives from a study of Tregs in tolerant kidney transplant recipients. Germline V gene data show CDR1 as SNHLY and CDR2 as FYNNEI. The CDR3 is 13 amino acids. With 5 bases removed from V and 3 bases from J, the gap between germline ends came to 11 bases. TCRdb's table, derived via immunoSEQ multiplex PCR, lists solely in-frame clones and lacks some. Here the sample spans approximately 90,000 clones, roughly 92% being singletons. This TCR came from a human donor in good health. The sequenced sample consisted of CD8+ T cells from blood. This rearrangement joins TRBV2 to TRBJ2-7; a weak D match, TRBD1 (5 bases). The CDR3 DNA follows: TGTGCCAGCAGTCAACAGGTAAACTACGAGCAGTACTTC. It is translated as CASSQQVNYEQYF.